This TCR beta chain was profiled in a study of T cells after yellow fever vaccination. Study-wide results and caveats: Abundant clonotypes from the bulk population could contaminate FACS-sorted repertoires.

As to this clonotype: Its antigen is unknown.

The CDR3 runs to 16 residues. Trimming left V 8 bases short and J 1 base short, with 18 bases between. Germline V lookup: CDR1 MGHRA, CDR2 YSYEKL. TCR cDNA was made by 5'RACE template switching, adding a universal primer site and UMIs. TCRdb re-called the 5' RACE reads through MiXCR, storing one row per CDR3 protein. The profile shows 250,000 to 300,000 distinct CDR3 sequences, 8.5% to 10% of them singletons. This TCR came from a man aged 18 to 29 who received the YFV17D yellow fever vaccine. The starting material was CD4+ T cells sorted from PBMCs, obtained 5 days after the yellow fever booster vaccination. The genes are TRBV4-1 and TRBJ2-4; D might be TRBD2 (5 bases). CDR3 nucleotide sequence: TGCGCCAGCCGACGGGAACCAGTGTCGGCCAAAAACATTCAGTACTTC. Protein product: CASRREPVSAKNIQYF.